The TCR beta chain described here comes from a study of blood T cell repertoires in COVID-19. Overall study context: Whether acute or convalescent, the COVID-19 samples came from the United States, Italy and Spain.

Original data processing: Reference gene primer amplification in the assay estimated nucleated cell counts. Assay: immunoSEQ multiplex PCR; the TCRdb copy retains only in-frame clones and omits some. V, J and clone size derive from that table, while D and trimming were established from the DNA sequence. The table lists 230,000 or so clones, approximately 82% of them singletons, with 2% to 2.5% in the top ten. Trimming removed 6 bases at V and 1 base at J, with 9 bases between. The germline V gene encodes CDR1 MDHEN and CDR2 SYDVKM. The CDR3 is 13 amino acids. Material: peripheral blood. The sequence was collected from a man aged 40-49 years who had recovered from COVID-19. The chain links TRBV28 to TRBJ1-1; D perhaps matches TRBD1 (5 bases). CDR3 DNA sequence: TGTGCCAGCAGCCTGGACAAGAACACTGAAGCTTTCTTT. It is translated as CASSLDKNTEAFF.